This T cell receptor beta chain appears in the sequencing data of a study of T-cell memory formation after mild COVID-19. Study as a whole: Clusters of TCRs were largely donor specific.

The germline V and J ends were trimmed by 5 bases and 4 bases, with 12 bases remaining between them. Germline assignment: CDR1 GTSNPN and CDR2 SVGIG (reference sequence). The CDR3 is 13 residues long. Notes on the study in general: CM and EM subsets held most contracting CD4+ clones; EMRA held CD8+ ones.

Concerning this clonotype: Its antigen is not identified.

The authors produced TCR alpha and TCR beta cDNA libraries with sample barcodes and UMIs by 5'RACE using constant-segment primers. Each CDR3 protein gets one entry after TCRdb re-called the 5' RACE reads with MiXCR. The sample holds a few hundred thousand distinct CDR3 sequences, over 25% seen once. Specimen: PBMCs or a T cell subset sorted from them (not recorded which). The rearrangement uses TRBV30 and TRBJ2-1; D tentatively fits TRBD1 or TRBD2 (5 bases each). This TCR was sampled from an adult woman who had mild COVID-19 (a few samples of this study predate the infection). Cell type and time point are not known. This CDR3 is CAWGTSGYNEQFF. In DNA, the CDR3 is TGTGCCTGGGGGACCTCTGGATACAATGAGCAGTTCTTC. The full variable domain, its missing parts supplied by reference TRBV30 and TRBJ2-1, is SQTIHQWPATLVQPVGSPLSLECTVEGTSNPNLYWYRQAAGRGLQLLFYSVGIGQISSEVPQNLSASRPQDRQFILSSKKLLLSDSGFYLCAWGTSGYNEQFFGPGTRLTVL.